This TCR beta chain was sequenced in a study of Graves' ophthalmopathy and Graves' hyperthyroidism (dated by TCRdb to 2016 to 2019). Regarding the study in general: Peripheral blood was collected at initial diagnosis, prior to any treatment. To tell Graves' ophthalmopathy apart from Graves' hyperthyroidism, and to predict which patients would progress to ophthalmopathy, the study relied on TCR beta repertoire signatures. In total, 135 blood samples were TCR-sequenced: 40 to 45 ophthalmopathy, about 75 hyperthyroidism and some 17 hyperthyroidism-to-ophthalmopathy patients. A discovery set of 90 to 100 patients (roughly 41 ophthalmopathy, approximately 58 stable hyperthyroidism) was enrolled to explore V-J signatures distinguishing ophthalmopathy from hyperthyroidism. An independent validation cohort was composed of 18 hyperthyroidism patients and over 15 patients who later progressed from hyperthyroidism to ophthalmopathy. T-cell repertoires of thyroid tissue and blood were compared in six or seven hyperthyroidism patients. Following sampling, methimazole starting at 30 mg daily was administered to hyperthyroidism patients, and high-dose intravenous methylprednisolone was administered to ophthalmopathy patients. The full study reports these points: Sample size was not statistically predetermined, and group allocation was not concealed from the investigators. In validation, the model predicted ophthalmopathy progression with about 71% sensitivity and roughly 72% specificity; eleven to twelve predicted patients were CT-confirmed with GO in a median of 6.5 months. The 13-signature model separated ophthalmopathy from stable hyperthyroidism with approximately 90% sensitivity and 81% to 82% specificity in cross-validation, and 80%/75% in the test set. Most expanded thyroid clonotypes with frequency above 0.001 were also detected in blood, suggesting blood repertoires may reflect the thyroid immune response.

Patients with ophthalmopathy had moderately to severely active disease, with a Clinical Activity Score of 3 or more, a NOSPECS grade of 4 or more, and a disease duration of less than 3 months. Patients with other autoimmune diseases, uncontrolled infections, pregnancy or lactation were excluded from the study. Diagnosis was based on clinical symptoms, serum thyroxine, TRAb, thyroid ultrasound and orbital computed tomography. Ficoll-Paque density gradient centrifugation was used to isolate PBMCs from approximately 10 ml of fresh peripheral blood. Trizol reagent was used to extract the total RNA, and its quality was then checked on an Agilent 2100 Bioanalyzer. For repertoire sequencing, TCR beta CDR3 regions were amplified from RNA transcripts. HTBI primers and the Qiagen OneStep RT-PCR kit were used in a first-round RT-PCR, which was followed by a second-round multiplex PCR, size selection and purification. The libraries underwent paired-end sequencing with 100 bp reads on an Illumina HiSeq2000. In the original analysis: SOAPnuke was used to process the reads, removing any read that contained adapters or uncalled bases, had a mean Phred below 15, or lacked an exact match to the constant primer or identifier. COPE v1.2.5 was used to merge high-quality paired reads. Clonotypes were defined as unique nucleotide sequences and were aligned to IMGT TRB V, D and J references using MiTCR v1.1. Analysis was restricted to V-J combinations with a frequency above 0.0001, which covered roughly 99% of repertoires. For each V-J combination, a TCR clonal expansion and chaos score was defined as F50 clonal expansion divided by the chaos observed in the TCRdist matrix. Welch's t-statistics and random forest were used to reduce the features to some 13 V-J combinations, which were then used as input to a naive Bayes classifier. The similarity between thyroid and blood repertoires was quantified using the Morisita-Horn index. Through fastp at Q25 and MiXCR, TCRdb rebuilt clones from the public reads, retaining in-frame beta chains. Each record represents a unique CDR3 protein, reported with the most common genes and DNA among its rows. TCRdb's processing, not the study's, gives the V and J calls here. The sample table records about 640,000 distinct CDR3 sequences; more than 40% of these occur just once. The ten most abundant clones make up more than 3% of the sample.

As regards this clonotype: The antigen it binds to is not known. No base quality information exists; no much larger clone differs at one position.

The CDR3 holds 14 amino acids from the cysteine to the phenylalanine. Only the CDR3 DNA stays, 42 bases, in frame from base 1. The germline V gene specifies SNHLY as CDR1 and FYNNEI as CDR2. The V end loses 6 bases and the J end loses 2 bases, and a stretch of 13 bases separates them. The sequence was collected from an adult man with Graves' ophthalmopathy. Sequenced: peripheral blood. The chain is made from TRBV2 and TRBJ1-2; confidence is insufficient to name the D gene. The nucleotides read TGTGCCAGCAGGCGACTAGCGGGGAACTATGGCTACACCTTC. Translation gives CASRRLAGNYGYTF.